Listed below are T cell receptor beta chains from one sample, sequenced in a study of HIV-infected patients and healthy controls. Each CDR3 protein gets one entry after TCRdb re-called the 5' RACE reads with MiXCR. The sample lists about 19,000 distinct CDR3 sequences, 8.9% occurring once. The sequencing input was blood. The receptor source for this set is an adult in good health. The conserved cysteine and the conserved F or W are not part of the CDR3 here. Fields, in order: CDR3 protein, clone size, V gene. The size of a clone is reported for some rows only, either as once, few or many, or as a class for expanded clones.

CDR3: ASSPTGGPTYEQY
size: many
V: TRBV7-2

CDR3: ASSMEGKYGYT
size: many
V: TRBV2

CDR3: SARDLEWGASSNQPQH
size: medium-sized
V: TRBV20-1

CDR3: ASSLGVAGSGTQY
size: many
V: TRBV5-1

CDR3: ASSLTSGTDEQF
size: .
V: TRBV9

CDR3: ASSRHGTANQPQH
size: few
V: TRBV12-3/TRBV12-4

CDR3: ASSSLDQGFAEAF
size: medium-sized
V: TRBV12-3/TRBV12-4

CDR3: ASSVAPGGGEQF
size: .
V: TRBV9

CDR3: ASSSPAGEYEQY
size: few
V: TRBV7-9

CDR3: ASSQPSRYEQY
size: .
V: TRBV7-9

CDR3: ASSGRPNPANTGELF
size: many
V: TRBV3-1

CDR3: SAKGTRNEQF
size: many
V: TRBV20-1

CDR3: ASSLGRLVSNAGELF
size: .
V: TRBV7-9

CDR3: ASSLVRETQY
size: many
V: TRBV5-6

CDR3: ASSLGLNSGNTIY
size: many
V: TRBV6-1

CDR3: ASSLYTGTYNEQF
size: medium-sized
V: TRBV7-9

CDR3: ASSLTVNTEAF
size: .
V: TRBV6-5

CDR3: ASSYVNTEAF
size: many
V: TRBV6-6

CDR3: ASSVELGKETQY
size: medium-sized
V: TRBV7-9

CDR3: ASSFGEEYEQY
size: many
V: TRBV12-3/TRBV12-4

CDR3: ASSLDRGMETQY
size: many
V: TRBV4-1

CDR3: ASGLVVTGVDEQF
size: many
V: TRBV12-5

CDR3: ASSLGRVESTDTQY
size: many
V: TRBV7-2

CDR3: ASSHGQGGETQY
size: medium-sized
V: TRBV3-1

CDR3: ASSYSIQPQH
size: .
V: TRBV6-2/TRBV6-3

CDR3: ASSLTAMNTEAF
size: many
V: TRBV7-3

CDR3: ASSSDSVSPYEQY
size: .
V: TRBV7-2

CDR3: ASSLPLGGGETEAF
size: many
V: TRBV28

CDR3: ASSPRAVTGELF
size: many
V: TRBV7-3